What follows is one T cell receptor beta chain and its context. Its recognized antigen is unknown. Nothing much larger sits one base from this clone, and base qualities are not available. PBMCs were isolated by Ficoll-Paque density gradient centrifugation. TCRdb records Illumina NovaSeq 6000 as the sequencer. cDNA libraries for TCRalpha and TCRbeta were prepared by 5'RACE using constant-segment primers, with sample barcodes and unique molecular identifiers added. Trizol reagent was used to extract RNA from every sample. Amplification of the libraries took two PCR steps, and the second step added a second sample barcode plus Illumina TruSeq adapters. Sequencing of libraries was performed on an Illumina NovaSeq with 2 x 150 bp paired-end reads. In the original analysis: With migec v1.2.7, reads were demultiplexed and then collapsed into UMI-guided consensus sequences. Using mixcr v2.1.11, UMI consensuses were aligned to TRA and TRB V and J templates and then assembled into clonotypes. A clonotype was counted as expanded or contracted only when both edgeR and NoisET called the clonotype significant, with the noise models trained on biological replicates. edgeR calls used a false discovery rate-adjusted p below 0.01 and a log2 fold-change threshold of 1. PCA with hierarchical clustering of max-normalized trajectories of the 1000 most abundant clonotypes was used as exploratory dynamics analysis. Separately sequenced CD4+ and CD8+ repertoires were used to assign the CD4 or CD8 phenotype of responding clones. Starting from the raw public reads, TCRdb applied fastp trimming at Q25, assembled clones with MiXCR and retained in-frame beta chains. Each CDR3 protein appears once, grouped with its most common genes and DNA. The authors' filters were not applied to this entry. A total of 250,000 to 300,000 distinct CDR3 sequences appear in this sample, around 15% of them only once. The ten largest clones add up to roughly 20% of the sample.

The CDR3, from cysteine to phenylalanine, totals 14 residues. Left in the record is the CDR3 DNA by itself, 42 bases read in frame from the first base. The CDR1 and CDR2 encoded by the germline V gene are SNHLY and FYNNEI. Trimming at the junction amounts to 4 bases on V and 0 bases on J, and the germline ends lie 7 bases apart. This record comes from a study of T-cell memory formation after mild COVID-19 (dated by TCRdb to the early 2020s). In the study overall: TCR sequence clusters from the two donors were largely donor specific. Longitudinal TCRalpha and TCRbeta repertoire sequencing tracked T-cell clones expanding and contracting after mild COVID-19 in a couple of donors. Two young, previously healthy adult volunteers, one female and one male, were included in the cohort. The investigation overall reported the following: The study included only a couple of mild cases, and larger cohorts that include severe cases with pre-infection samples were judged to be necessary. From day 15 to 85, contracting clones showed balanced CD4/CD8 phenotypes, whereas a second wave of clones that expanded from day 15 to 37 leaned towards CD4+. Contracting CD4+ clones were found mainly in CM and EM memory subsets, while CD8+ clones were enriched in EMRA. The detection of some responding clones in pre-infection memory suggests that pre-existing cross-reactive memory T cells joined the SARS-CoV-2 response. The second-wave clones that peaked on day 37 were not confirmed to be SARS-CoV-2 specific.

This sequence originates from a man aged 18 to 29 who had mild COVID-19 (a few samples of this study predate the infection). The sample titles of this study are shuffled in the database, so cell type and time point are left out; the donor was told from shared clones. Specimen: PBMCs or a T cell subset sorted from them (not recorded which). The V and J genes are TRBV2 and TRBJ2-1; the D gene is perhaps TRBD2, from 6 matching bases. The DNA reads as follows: TGTGCCAGCAGTGGGGGGGACTCCTACAATGAGCAGTTCTTC. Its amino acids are CASSGGDSYNEQFF.